Listed below are T cell receptor beta chains from one sample, sequenced in a study of beta chain features in type 1 diabetes. Sequencing used immunoSEQ multiplex PCR; TCRdb keeps in-frame clones, though not all of them. The data contain hundreds of thousands of clones, approximately 15% of them seen just once; the ten biggest clones take up 6.7%. Sequenced: central memory CD4+ T cells from blood. The receptors derive from a man younger than 45 in good health. Both conserved end residues are part of each CDR3. The D gene is left open where the match is weak. Size is stated for part of the rows, as once, few or many counts, or as a class when the clone is expanded.

TRBD2,TRBJ2-5,NA,13,TRBV7-3,TGTGCCAGCAGCTTCGGACTAGCGGAGACCCAGTACTTC,CASSFGLAETQYF
NA,TRBJ2-3,NA,13,TRBV2,TGTGCCAGCAGTGACGGTCTAAGGGATACGCAGTATTTT,CASSDGLRDTQYF
TRBD2,TRBJ2-1,few,17,TRBV7-2,TGTGCCAGCAGCCCACTAGCGGGGTCTTATGGAGACAATGAGCAGTTCTTC,CASSPLAGSYGDNEQFF
TRBD2,TRBJ2-1,NA,16,TRBV7-2,TGTGCCAGCAGCTTAAGAACTAGCGGGAATTACAATGAGCAGTTCTTC,CASSLRTSGNYNEQFF
NA,TRBJ2-3,NA,15,TRBV9,TGTGCCAGCAGCCATTTTGGGGCCAGCACAGATACGCAGTATTTT,CASSHFGASTDTQYF
NA,TRBJ1-2,few,14,TRBV6-5,TGTGCCAGCAGCCCTCAGTCTGGTTCCTATGGCTACACCTTC,CASSPQSGSYGYTF
TRBD1,TRBJ1-1,NA,15,TRBV9,TGTGCCAGCAGCGTATCGCAGGGGGCGCGCACTGAAGCTTTCTTT,CASSVSQGARTEAFF
NA,TRBJ1-5,NA,15,TRBV7-9,TGTGCCAGCAGCTTAGCGACAGGACCCAATCAGTCCCAGCATTTT,CASSLATGPNQSQHF
NA,TRBJ1-5,few,14,TRBV29-1,TGCAGCGTTGCCGGGGCCGCGGGCAATCAGCCCCAGCATTTT,CSVAGAAGNQPQHF
NA,TRBJ2-1,few,10,TRBV7-2,TGTGCCAGCAGCCACTATGAGCAGTTCTTC,CASSHYEQFF
NA,TRBJ1-4,few,16,TRBV6-1,TGTGCCAGCAGTGAACTTATGACAGCAACTAATGAAAAACTGTTTTTT,CASSELMTATNEKLFF
TRBD1,TRBJ1-3,few,15,TRBV6-6,TGTGCCAGCAGTCCCGGGACAGGAGTTGGAAACACCATATATTTT,CASSPGTGVGNTIYF
TRBD2,TRBJ2-3,few,15,TRBV6-1,TGTGCCAGCACCCCGCGGACTAGCGTCACAGATACGCAGTATTTT,CASTPRTSVTDTQYF
TRBD2,TRBJ2-1,few,15,TRBV7-6,TGTGCCAGCAGCTTCCTAGCGGGAGGGCCGAATGAGCAGTTCTTC,CASSFLAGGPNEQFF
NA,TRBJ1-1,few,14,TRBV5-1,TGCGCCAGCAGCTCGAAGGGTTCGAACACTGAAGCTTTCTTT,CASSSKGSNTEAFF
NA,TRBJ2-5,NA,14,TRBV6-1,TGTGCCAGCAATCCAGGGACGTGGTTAGAGACCCAGTACTTC,CASNPGTWLETQYF
TRBD2,TRBJ2-2,NA,14,TRBV9,TGTGCCAGCGGGGAGGGCCGCGGCTCCGGGGAGCTGTTTTTT,CASGEGRGSGELFF
NA,TRBJ2-1,NA,17,TRBV27,TGTGCCAGCAGCGGAAGGGGTCGCGACAGCTCCTACAATGAGCAGTTCTTC,CASSGRGRDSSYNEQFF
NA,TRBJ2-5,NA,17,TRBV2,TGTGCCAGCCGCAGACAGGGTTCGCGGGAGGATACAGAGACCCAGTACTTC,CASRRQGSREDTETQYF
NA,TRBJ1-1,few,15,TRBV6-5,TGTGCCAGCAGTTACGGGGACAACCGAAACACTGAAGCTTTCTTT,CASSYGDNRNTEAFF
TRBD1,TRBJ1-3,few,17,TRBV9,TGTGCCAGCAGCTCCCGACAGGGGGTATCATCCGGAAACACCATATATTTT,CASSSRQGVSSGNTIYF
NA,TRBJ2-2,NA,16,TRBV15,TGTGCCACCAGCAGAGATAAGGCAGCGAACACCGGGGAGCTGTTTTTT,CATSRDKAANTGELFF
NA,TRBJ1-1,few,12,TRBV4-1,TGTGCCAGCAGCCAAGTAAACACTGAAGCTTTCTTT,CASSQVNTEAFF
NA,TRBJ1-5,NA,14,TRBV4-1,TGCGCCAGCAGCCAAGATGCGGGGGGGCAGCCCCAGCATTTT,CASSQDAGGQPQHF
TRBD1,TRBJ2-5,few,14,TRBV30,TGTGCCTGGAGTTCCGGGACAGAGCAAGAGACCCAGTACTTC,CAWSSGTEQETQYF
NA,TRBJ2-7,NA,11,TRBV29-1,TGCAGCGTTACAGCAGATTACGAGCAGTACTTC,CSVTADYEQYF
NA,TRBJ1-2,NA,14,TRBV6-6,TGTGCCAGCAGAGGACAGTCTAAACCCGCGGGCTACACCTTC,CASRGQSKPAGYTF
NA,TRBJ1-1,NA,16,TRBV5-1,TGCGCCAGCAGCCTTTCAAGACAGGACTCGAACACTGAAGCTTTCTTT,CASSLSRQDSNTEAFF
NA,TRBJ2-3,few,15,TRBV10-3,TGTGCCAGCAGTGGTATACAACTAGTCACAGATACGCAGTATTTT,CASSGIQLVTDTQYF
NA,TRBJ2-1,NA,15,TRBV7-2,TGTGCCAGCAGCTTAGATCTGGGTGGCTACAATGAGCAGTTCTTC,CASSLDLGGYNEQFF
NA,TRBJ1-4,many,13,TRBV27,TGTGCCAGCAGTTTTAATGGAGAAGAAAAACTGTTTTTT,CASSFNGEEKLFF
TRBD1,TRBJ1-2,NA,13,TRBV6-6,TGTGCCATCAGTGTGACAGGGGGCTATGGCTACACCTTC,CAISVTGGYGYTF
TRBD1,TRBJ1-2,NA,17,TRBV7-2,TGTGCCAGCAGGACTCCTGAGCTTACAGGGGGCGGATATGGCTACACCTTC,CASRTPELTGGGYGYTF
NA,TRBJ2-1,NA,16,TRBV15,TGTGCCACCAGCAGAGAGAAGGGGGGGGCCTACAATGAGCAGTTCTTC,CATSREKGGAYNEQFF
NA,TRBJ2-7,few,15,TRBV7-2,TGTGCCAGCAGCTTAGCTAGTGGACAGATCTACGAGCAGTACTTC,CASSLASGQIYEQYF
NA,TRBJ1-6,few,14,TRBV2,TGTGCCAGCACCTCAGACGTATGGGATTCACCCCTCCACTTT,CASTSDVWDSPLHF
TRBD2,TRBJ2-1,NA,15,TRBV4-3,TGCGCCAGCAGCCAGGGAGCGGGGGGCAGGGATGAGCAGTTCTTC,CASSQGAGGRDEQFF
NA,TRBJ2-1,NA,14,TRBV5-1,TGCGCCAGCAGCTTGGCCCTACCGGGGGATGAGCAGTTCTTC,CASSLALPGDEQFF
TRBD1,TRBJ2-1,NA,15,TRBV7-2,TGTGCCAGCAGCCCGGACAGGACAACCTACAATGAGCAGTTCTTC,CASSPDRTTYNEQFF